This is a list of T cell receptor beta chains from one sample in a study of T cell changes during pregnancy in multiple sclerosis. TCRdb's table, derived via immunoSEQ multiplex PCR, lists solely in-frame clones and lacks some. The sample has tens of thousands of clones, around nine tenths seen once. The sequences come from CD4+ T cells from peripheral blood mononuclear cells, collected in the first trimester of pregnancy. These receptors all come from a female donor in good health, enrolled as a control in a pregnancy study. Each CDR3 is given with its conserved first and last residue. Size values are once, few and many counts, or a class for expanded clones, and some rows have none.

V gene	clone size	J gene	CDR3 protein
TRBV11-1	.	TRBJ1-1	CASCPGQGTTEAFF
TRBV30	.	TRBJ1-5	CAWSYGNAQPQHF
TRBV6-5	.	TRBJ1-4	CASRAANEKLFF
TRBV7-2	.	TRBJ2-5	CASSFWGLQETQYF
TRBV28	.	TRBJ2-1	CASSPGLAGRSSYNEQFF
TRBV19	.	TRBJ1-4	CASGSYNEKLFF
TRBV5-4	.	TRBJ1-2	CASSLGRTEYGYTF
TRBV14	.	TRBJ2-7	CASSRTSGRGEQYF
TRBV2	.	TRBJ2-5	CASSGGQGETQYF
TRBV27	.	TRBJ2-7	CASSPYLAGVYEQYF
TRBV28	.	TRBJ2-5	CASRPTGQETQYF
TRBV29-1	.	TRBJ2-7	CSVISGRRYEQYF
TRBV7-9	.	TRBJ2-5	CASSLVAGGQETQYF
TRBV7-9	once	TRBJ2-7	CASSSTGTYEQYF
TRBV19	once	TRBJ2-7	CASRNQGTYEQYF
TRBV7-6	.	TRBJ2-3	CASSLAPGLDETDTQYF
TRBV6-5	few	TRBJ1-6	CASSYGGQGRSPLHF